These T cell receptor beta chains were read from a single sample in a study of tumor-infiltrating lymphocytes in oesophageal squamous cell carcinoma. TCRdb processed the PCR reads anew with MiXCR; each CDR3 protein has one entry. The table shows some 21,000 distinct CDR3 sequences, with more than 30% occurring only once. Sequencing was performed on esophageal tumor tissue. The receptors come from a male donor with esophageal squamous cell carcinoma. The CDR3 runs from the conserved cysteine through the conserved F or W. A D gene is named only where the DNA matches it firmly. Rows may omit the clone size; those that give it use once, few, many or a size class.

>TRBV4-1|.|TRBJ2-1|TRBD1
CASSQYMGGGTGGYNEQFF
TGCGCCAGCAGCCAATATATGGGGGGAGGGACAGGGGGCTACAATGAGCAGTTCTTC
>TRBV11-2|many|TRBJ1-2|.
CASSLEVNLRSYGYTF
TGTGCCAGCAGCTTAGAAGTGAATTTACGCAGCTATGGCTACACCTTC
>TRBV9|many|TRBJ2-5|.
CASSLGQIGETQYF
TGTGCCAGCAGCTTAGGACAGATTGGAGAGACCCAGTACTTC
>TRBV11-2|many|TRBJ2-3|.
CASSLVSRTDTQYF
TGTGCCAGCAGCCTGGTATCTCGCACAGATACGCAGTATTTT
>TRBV7-2|medium-sized|TRBJ1-2|TRBD1
CASSPYLTGGGGYTF
TGTGCCAGCAGCCCTTACCTAACAGGGGGAGGTGGCTACACCTTC
>TRBV12-3/TRBV12-4|.|TRBJ2-7|TRBD2
CASSSPGTSGISYEQYF
TGTGCCAGCAGTTCCCCCGGGACTAGCGGGATCTCCTACGAGCAGTACTTC
>TRBV7-6|medium-sized|TRBJ2-1|.
CASSLGRSYNEQFF
TGTGCCAGCAGCTTAGGGCGAAGCTACAATGAGCAGTTCTTC
>TRBV9|.|TRBJ2-3|TRBD2
CASSVAPSGLGTDTQYF
TGTGCCAGCAGCGTAGCTCCTAGCGGACTGGGCACAGATACGCAGTATTTT
>TRBV28|few|TRBJ1-3|TRBD1
CASSRQGARNTIYF
TGTGCCAGCAGTCGACAGGGGGCTAGAAACACCATATATTTT
>TRBV28|medium-sized|TRBJ1-4|.
CASSFVRKGKLFF
TGTGCCAGCAGTTTCGTCCGGAAGGGAAAACTGTTTTTT
>TRBV10-2|.|TRBJ2-5|TRBD1
CASTRTGGGGNEQFF
TGCGCCAGCACCAGGACAGGGGGCGGCGGGAATGAGCAGTTCTTT
>TRBV6-8|.|TRBJ2-1|.
CASSYGLSSYNEQFF
TGTGCCAGCAGTTATGGGCTTAGCTCCTACAATGAGCAGTTCTTC
>TRBV28|many|TRBJ1-1|.
CASSPGTGTEAFF
TGTGCCAGCAGTCCCGGGACGGGAACTGAAGCTTTCTTT
>TRBV7-6|.|TRBJ2-3|.
CASSLTRPTDTQYF
TGTGCCAGCAGCTTAACCAGACCCACAGATACGCAGTATTTT
>TRBV27|.|TRBJ2-7|.
CASSLGAQGPYEQYF
TGTGCCAGCAGTTTGGGGGCGCAGGGCCCCTACGAGCAGTACTTC
>TRBV7-8|.|TRBJ2-1|.
CASSLMGPSYNEQFF
TGTGCCAGCAGCTTAATGGGGCCGTCCTACAATGAGCAGTTCTTC
>TRBV6-1|.|TRBJ2-1|.
CASSGSRLWLLNNEQFF
TGTGCCAGCAGTGGTAGCCGGCTCTGGCTTCTCAACAATGAGCAGTTCTTC
>TRBV12-3/TRBV12-4|many|TRBJ1-1|.
CASSLAQVNTEAFF
TGTGCCAGCAGTTTAGCGCAGGTGAACACTGAAGCTTTCTTT
>TRBV11-1|many|TRBJ2-5|.
CASSQGGPAETQYF
TGTGCCAGCAGCCAAGGGGGGCCGGCAGAGACCCAGTACTTC
>TRBV5-5|many|TRBJ1-1|.
CASSRWEGSEAFF
TGTGCCAGCAGCCGCTGGGAAGGGTCTGAAGCTTTCTTT
>TRBV6-5|.|TRBJ2-7|.
CASRRQGSNYEQYF
TGTGCCAGCAGGAGGCAGGGATCAAACTACGAGCAGTACTTC
>TRBV5-4|many|TRBJ2-3|TRBD2
CASSLNSGGATDTQYF
TGTGCCAGCAGCTTGAACAGCGGGGGGGCAACAGATACGCAGTATTTT
>TRBV7-2|.|TRBJ2-6|.
CASSLAPGIGANVLTF
TGTGCCAGCAGCTTAGCGCCCGGGATCGGGGCCAACGTCCTGACTTTC
>TRBV7-3|.|TRBJ2-5|.
CASSQFQGFGETQYF
TGTGCCAGCAGCCAGTTCCAGGGGTTTGGGGAGACCCAGTACTTC
>TRBV12-3/TRBV12-4|medium-sized|TRBJ2-3|.
CASSPRRTSTDTQYF
TGTGCCAGCAGTCCCCGTAGGACTAGCACAGATACGCAGTATTTT
>TRBV19|few|TRBJ2-7|TRBD1
CASSAGQGNEQYF
TGTGCCAGTAGTGCGGGACAGGGCAACGAGCAGTACTTC
>TRBV28|few|TRBJ2-3|TRBD2
CASLSMTPWAGELYF
TGTGCCAGCTTGTCTATGACCCCATGGGCGGGGGAGCTGTATTTT
>TRBV7-3|.|TRBJ2-3|TRBD2
CASSLGSGSTDTQYF
TGTGCCAGCAGCTTGGGTAGCGGGAGTACAGATACGCAGTATTTT
>TRBV7-9|many|TRBJ1-1|.
CASSHNLGGTEAFF
TGTGCCAGCAGCCACAACCTCGGGGGCACTGAAGCTTTCTTT
>TRBV18|few|TRBJ2-5|TRBD1
CASSPLRDRGQETQYF
TGTGCCAGCTCACCGCTCCGGGACAGGGGGCAAGAGACCCAGTACTTC
>TRBV24-1|few|TRBJ1-4|.
CATSDPWEKLFF
TGTGCCACCAGTGATCCTTGGGAAAAACTGTTTTTT
>TRBV15|.|TRBJ1-2|.
CATSRESGAIYGYTF
TGTGCCACCAGCAGGGAGAGCGGGGCTATCTATGGCTACACCTTC
>TRBV2|.|TRBJ1-1|TRBD1
CASSFDRVRSNTEAFF
TGTGCCAGCAGCTTCGACAGGGTAAGGTCGAACACTGAAGCTTTCTTT
>TRBV5-1|many|TRBJ2-3|TRBD1
CASSLALAGQGRTDTQYF
TGCGCCAGCAGCTTGGCCCTTGCGGGACAGGGTCGGACAGATACGCAGTATTTT
>TRBV10-1|many|TRBJ2-3|.
CASALDNAADTQYF
TGCGCCAGCGCCCTAGACAACGCAGCAGATACGCAGTATTTT
>TRBV12-3/TRBV12-4|.|TRBJ2-6|TRBD1
CASSPQGAGANVLTF
TGTGCCAGCAGTCCCCAGGGGGCCGGGGCCAACGTCCTGACTTTC
>TRBV28|.|TRBJ2-5|.
CASSPLLKSQETQYF
TGTGCCAGCAGTCCCCTCCTTAAGTCCCAAGAGACCCAGTACTTC
>TRBV7-2|few|TRBJ2-3|.
CASSFSSGFSTDTQYF
TGTGCCAGCAGCTTTTCGAGCGGGTTTAGCACAGATACGCAGTATTTT